Described below is a single T cell receptor beta chain sequence and its context. This record belongs to a study of OX40 agonist ivuxolimab in advanced cancers. The protocol was immunoSEQ multiplex PCR, while the TCRdb copy is restricted to in-frame clones and leaves out a portion. The sample records about 80,000 clones, roughly four fifths being singletons. Sample: CD4+ or CD8+ T cells sorted from blood, taken in a trial of the OX40 agonist ivuxolimab. The receptor comes from an adult with an advanced solid tumor such as melanoma, head and neck, liver or kidney cancer.

CDR3 region: CASSIRDGTEAFF. As DNA, the CDR3 is TGTGCCAGTAGTATCCGGGACGGTACTGAAGCTTTCTTT. This chain uses TRBV19 with TRBJ1-1; weak D call: TRBD1 (5 bases). Germline lookup yields CDR1 LNHDA and CDR2 SQIVND (reference sequence). Between the trimmed V and J ends, which lost 3 bases and 5 bases, there was a span of 10 bases. The CDR3 runs 13 residues.